These 17 T cell receptor beta chains share one sample of origin, sequenced in a study of cytomegalovirus exposure and HLA in healthy donors (dated by TCRdb to about 2017). Receptor libraries were prepared by the immunoSEQ multiplex PCR assay. Entries here come from immuneACCESS through TCRdb and include only in-frame sequences with V and J called. Some clones fail to appear in such tables; in the studies checked, an unresolved V gene covers under half of the shortfall, and the cause of the remainder is unknown. This sample gives about 240,000 clones in total; approximately 83% of them show up just once. The leading ten clones occupy 1% to 1.5% of the sample. Sequenced input: PBMCs. The receptors were gathered from a woman aged 30 to 39 in good health and CMV-seropositive.

The chain employs TRBV5-1 and TRBJ1-1; D might be TRBD1 (5 bases). V lost 4 bases and J lost 1, with 11 bases in between. The germline gives CDR1 SGHRS, CDR2 YFSETQ. The CDR3 contains 14 residues. The CDR3 is CASSAGGSNTEAFF. As DNA, the CDR3 is TGCGCCAGCAGCGCGGGGGGATCGAACACTGAAGCTTTCTTT.

Only one count was recorded for this clone. The chain has TRBV21-1 and TRBJ2-7; no check of the table's D call, TRBD1, against the DNA was made. TRBV21-1 is listed as a pseudogene. The CDR3 runs to 15 residues. The CDR3 coding sequence is TGTGCCAGCAGCAAAGGGAGAGGGGGAGTTCACGAGCAGTACTTC. It yields the protein CASSKGRGGVHEQYF.

The CDR3 DNA follows: TGTGCCAGCAAACCCGGGGGGGCCCTAACTGAAGCTTTCTTT. The encoded protein is CASKPGGALTEAFF. This sequence joins TRBV27 and TRBJ1-1; D is possibly TRBD1 (6 bases). V was cut by 7 bases and J by 5 bases, with 17 bases left in between. Germline V CDR1 and CDR2: MNHEY, SMNVEV (reference sequence). The CDR3 covers 14 residues.

The V call is TRBV29-1, the J call TRBJ2-1; 8 positions match TRBD2. From germline, CDR1 is SQVTM and CDR2 ANQGSEA. J was trimmed by 7 bases and V by 6 bases; bases with no gene match: 17. The CDR3 loop spans 16 amino acids. In nucleotides, the CDR3 is TGCAGCGTGACCCCTTTGGTTAGCGGGATTGGGAATGAGCAGTTCTTC. It codes for CSVTPLVSGIGNEQFF.

This clone was detected a few times. The chain couples TRBV5-1 to TRBJ2-7, with D possibly being TRBD2 (6 bases). Germline CDR1 and CDR2: SGHRS and YFSETQ. Deletions cut 4 bases from V and 0 bases from J, with 11 bases between. CDR3 length: 14 residues. The DNA of the CDR3 is TGCGCCAGCAGCCCTCCGGGGGACTCCTACGAGCAGTACTTC. Translated: CASSPPGDSYEQYF.

This rearrangement joins TRBV5-1 to TRBJ1-1; 7 bases are a match to TRBD1. CDR1 and CDR2 (germline): SGHRS, YFSETQ. This CDR3 has 15 amino acids. V was clipped by 0 bases and J by 3 bases; unmatched bases: 5. This CDR3 reads CASSLATGFDTEAFF. The CDR3 bases are TGCGCCAGCAGCTTGGCGACAGGGTTCGACACTGAAGCTTTCTTT. Full variable domain (rest looked up from reference TRBV5-1 and TRBJ1-1): KAGVTQTPRYLIKTRGQQVTLSCSPISGHRSVSWYQQTPGQGLQFLFEYFSETQRNKGNFPGRFSGRQFSNSRSEMNVSTLELGDSALYLCASSLATGFDTEAFFGQGTRLTVV.

This chain links TRBV30 with TRBJ1-1; 9 bases align to TRBD1. Losses at the gene ends were 3 bases for V and 5 bases for J; bases not matched to a gene: 13. CDR1 and CDR2 (germline): GTSNPN, SVGIG (reference sequence). This CDR3 is built from 16 residues. CDR3 DNA sequence: TGTGCCTGGAGGGCCGAGCCAGACAGGGGGAGGACTGAAGCTTTCTTT. This codes for CAWRAEPDRGRTEAFF.

Only one count was recorded for this clone. The gene calls are TRBV4-1 and TRBJ1-1, with D hard to call. CDR1 and CDR2 from the germline V gene are MGHRA and YSYEKL. V was clipped by 5 bases and J by 4 bases, with 8 bases between them. The CDR3 is made up of 12 amino acids. The CDR3 sequence: CASSWGGTEAFF. For the CDR3, the DNA is TGCGCCAGCAGCTGGGGAGGCACTGAAGCTTTCTTT.

The rearrangement links TRBV25-1 to TRBJ2-1; TRBD2 matches 8 bases. Germline trimming cut 6 bases from V and 3 bases from J; bases unmatched to any gene: 4. The CDR3 totals 14 residues. The germline V gene encodes CDR1 MGHDK and CDR2 SYGVNS. The DNA for the CDR3 is TGTGCCAGCAGCGGGCTAGCGGGCTACAATGAGCAGTTCTTC. It codes for CASSGLAGYNEQFF.

The chain joins TRBV11-2 to TRBJ2-7, with TRBD2 as a possible D gene (5 bases). The CDR3 totals 14 residues. Trimming stripped 5 bases from V and 3 bases from J, with 14 bases between. The V gene's germline CDR1 is SGHAT and CDR2 FQNNGV. Here the CDR3 DNA reads TGTGCCAGCAGCCCCCTACAGCGGAGCTACGAGCAGTACTTC. This gives the protein CASSPLQRSYEQYF.

This chain links TRBV5-1 with TRBJ2-7, with D possibly being TRBD1 (5 bases). The CDR3 loop spans 13 amino acids. Germline-derived CDR1 and CDR2 are SGHRS and YFSETQ. The germline V and J ends were trimmed by 5 bases and 5 bases, with 14 bases remaining between them. The CDR3 DNA is TGCGCCAGCAGATTCGAAGGGGCCCACGAGCAGTACTTC. Translating it yields CASRFEGAHEQYF. The full variable domain, with the rest looked up from reference TRBV5-1 and TRBJ2-7, is KAGVTQTPRYLIKTRGQQVTLSCSPISGHRSVSWYQQTPGQGLQFLFEYFSETQRNKGNFPGRFSGRQFSNSRSEMNVSTLELGDSALYLCASRFEGAHEQYFGPGTRLTVT.

As DNA, the CDR3 is TGTGCCAGCAGTGCCGACAGGGCGGGAGGTGGCTACACCTTC. Amino acids: CASSADRAGGGYTF. The chain combines TRBV25-1 with TRBJ1-2; 7 bases are shared with TRBD1. Germline trimming cut 4 bases from V and 7 bases from J; bases unmatched to any gene: 9. Per the germline V gene, CDR1 is MGHDK and CDR2 is SYGVNS. This CDR3 has 14 residues.

In DNA, the CDR3 is TGTGCCAGCAGTGAGACGGCAGGGAAATACAATGAGCAGTTCTTC. This encodes CASSETAGKYNEQFF. This rearrangement joins TRBV25-1 to TRBJ2-1, with D possibly TRBD1 on 5 matching bases. Germline V lookup: CDR1 MGHDK, CDR2 SYGVNS. V was trimmed by 3 bases and J by 4 bases, leaving 13 bases between them. The CDR3 is made up of 15 amino acids.

J is TRBJ1-2 and V is TRBV4-2; perhaps TRBD1 as D (5 bases). V was trimmed by 0 bases and J by 3 bases, leaving 5 bases between them. CDR1 LGHNA and CDR2 YNFKEQ come from the germline V gene. This CDR3 is built from 13 residues. CDR3 protein: CASSQDRDYGYTF. The DNA of the CDR3 is TGTGCCAGCAGCCAAGACAGGGACTATGGCTACACCTTC.

The CDR3 here is CASSLSGGSNLYGYTF. The CDR3 DNA reads TGTGCCAGCAGCTTAAGCGGGGGGTCTAACCTCTATGGCTACACCTTC. The chain has TRBV7-9 and TRBJ1-2, with TRBD1 as a possible D gene (5 bases). This CDR3 has 16 amino acids. Trimming removed 2 bases at V and 4 bases at J, with 17 bases between. The germline V gene encodes CDR1 SEHNR and CDR2 FQNEAQ (reference sequence). The full variable domain, with the rest looked up from reference TRBV7-9 and TRBJ1-2, is DTGVSQNPRHKITKRGQNVTFRCDPISEHNRLYWYRQTLGQGPEFLTYFQNEAQLEKSRLLSDRFSAERPKGSFSTLEIQRTEQGDSAMYLCASSLSGGSNLYGYTFGSGTRLTVV.

V and J are TRBV7-9 and TRBJ1-4; D is uncertain. The CDR3 has 15 amino acids. CDR1 is SEHNR and CDR2 is FQNEAQ in the germline V gene (reference sequence). With 5 bases removed from V and 14 bases from J, the gap between germline ends came to 24 bases. CDR3 coding DNA: TGTGCCAGCAGCATCGCTTCCCATGGCCTTTCGGGGCTGTTTTTT. The encoded protein is CASSIASHGLSGLFF.

This rearrangement joins TRBV9 to TRBJ1-2, with D possibly being TRBD1 (5 bases). The V gene lost 6 bases and the J gene lost 4 bases, with 10 bases spanning the gap. The CDR3 totals 12 residues. CDR1 and CDR2 from the germline V gene are SGDLS and YYNGEE. The CDR3 reads CASTLGGYGYTF. The CDR3, as DNA: TGTGCCAGCACCCTGGGGGGCTATGGCTACACCTTC.